This TCR beta chain was recorded in a study of shared clonotypes between healthy human individuals. Measured with immunoSEQ multiplex PCR; TCRdb has only the in-frame clones, and not every one. The table lists 1,400,000 or so clones, approximately 98.5% of them singletons. Everyone who donated was a Caucasian adult who lived in Nashville, Tennessee. Whole-study results and caveats: Non-shared clonotypes showed lower generation probabilities than clonotypes common to all four donors.

As concerns this clone: Its specificity is not known. The sample carries other DNA sequences with the same CDR3.

V was trimmed by 6 bases and J by 3 bases, leaving 9 bases between them. CDR3 length: 12 residues. Germline CDR1 reads MDHEN; CDR2 reads SYDVKM. This sequence joins TRBV28 and TRBJ2-7; D gene ambiguous. This clonotype was sampled from a man aged 25 to 40 in good health. Material: naive CD4+ T cells sorted from blood. As to subset: CD45RA+ positively selected. CDR3 nucleotides: TGTGCCAGCAGCCGCTTGGGCTACGAGCAGTACTTC. Residues: CASSRLGYEQYF.